A single sample gave rise to the 10 T cell receptor beta chains below, sequenced in a study of blood T cell repertoires in COVID-19 (dated by TCRdb to 2018 to 2020). The protocol used for the library was the immunoSEQ multiplex PCR assay. TCRdb provides this immuneACCESS table in a form limited to in-frame rearrangements. Some clones are lacking; in checked studies, under half of them reflect an unresolved V gene, and why the rest are absent is not known. This sample has about 480,000 clones in its table, and about 85% of those were observed once. Jointly, the top ten make up around 7.9% of the sample. The sample was PBMCs or T cells enriched from blood (not recorded which). The source of these receptors is a woman aged 60-75 years who had recovered from COVID-19.

The J gene is TRBJ1-2, the V gene TRBV2; unclear D gene. Germline CDR1 is SNHLY and CDR2 is FYNNEI. This CDR3 has 14 residues. The V end lost 0 bases, the J end lost 5 bases, and 10 bases lay between the germline ends. CDR3 region: CASSEADERYGYTF. CDR3 coding DNA: TGTGCCAGCAGTGAAGCCGATGAGAGGTATGGCTACACCTTC.

The chain couples TRBV5-1 to TRBJ1-2; 7 bases line up with TRBD1. The CDR3 totals 14 residues. Germline CDR1 reads SGHRS; CDR2 reads YFSETQ. V trimming: 4 bases; J trimming: 2 bases; junction bases outside the gene matches: 5. This chain's CDR3 is CASSTLTGNYGYTF. The CDR3 nucleotides read TGCGCCAGCAGCACCCTGACAGGGAACTATGGCTACACCTTC.

The genes are TRBV29-1 and TRBJ1-1, with D perhaps TRBD1 (6 bases). The germline CDR1 and CDR2 sequences are SQVTM and ANQGSEA. The CDR3 is 13 amino acids. Trimming took 6 bases from V and 3 from J, leaving 14 bases between them. The CDR3 DNA reads TGCAGCGTGTACGGACAGACGCACACTGAAGCTTTCTTT. Residues: CSVYGQTHTEAFF.

V and J are TRBV6-5 and TRBJ1-3; D possibly corresponds to TRBD1 (6 bases). The CDR3 spans 16 residues. V was pared by 0 bases and J by 3 bases, with 12 bases between. Germline CDR1 MNHEY, CDR2 SVGAGI. CDR3 nucleotide sequence: TGTGCCAGCAGTTACTCTCCAGGGGTTGGTGGAAACACCATATATTTT. It yields the protein CASSYSPGVGGNTIYF.

The V gene is TRBV19, the J gene TRBJ1-1; D possibly corresponds to TRBD1 (6 bases). Germline CDR1 is LNHDA and CDR2 is SQIVND (reference sequence). The CDR3 is 13 residues long. Between the trimmed V and J ends, which lost 4 bases and 4 bases, there was a span of 10 bases. In DNA form, the CDR3 reads TGTGCCAGTAGTACAATACAGGGCACTGAAGCTTTCTTT. It codes for CASSTIQGTEAFF.

The chain joins TRBV16 to TRBJ2-6; the D gene is possibly TRBD2 (6 bases). Germline-derived CDR1 and CDR2 are KGHSY and FQNENV. This CDR3 has 14 amino acids. The ends were cut back, 4 bases at V and 2 bases at J, with 6 bases in the middle. CDR3 in amino acids: CASSPGAGANVLTF. CDR3 in DNA: TGTGCCAGCAGCCCGGGGGCTGGGGCCAACGTCCTGACTTTC. The full variable domain, in which reference TRBV16 and TRBJ2-6 provide the parts outside the CDR3, is GEEVAQTPKHLVRGEGQKAKLYCAPIKGHSYVFWYQQVLKNEFKFLISFQNENVFDETGMPKERFSAKCLPNSPCSLEIQATKLEDSAVYFCASSPGAGANVLTFGAGSRLTVL.

This clone appeared a few times. The chain is built from TRBV5-6 and TRBJ1-6; TRBD1 aligns across 9 bases. J was trimmed by 8 bases and V by 2 bases; bases with no gene match: 5. The V gene's germline CDR1 is SGHDT and CDR2 YYEEEE. The CDR3 contains 15 residues. CDR3 sequence (DNA): TGTGCCAGCAGCTTCGGGACAGGGTACGATTCACCCCTCCACTTT. Amino acids: CASSFGTGYDSPLHF.

The CDR3 loop reads CASSTPVSGGEQFF. The CDR3 DNA reads TGTGCCAGCAGCACTCCGGTTTCCGGGGGTGAGCAGTTCTTC. The V call is TRBV11-2, the J call TRBJ2-1; D might be TRBD2 (6 bases). CDR1 is SGHAT, CDR2 FQNNGV, per germline. The CDR3 has 14 amino acids. Deletions cut 5 bases from V and 9 bases from J, with 17 bases between.

This clone occurred once. The chain is built from TRBV7-9 and TRBJ1-3; no definite D call. Germline V lookup: CDR1 SEHNR, CDR2 FQNEAQ (reference sequence). The CDR3 sequence is 14 residues long. V dropped 3 bases and J dropped 3 bases, with 9 bases sitting between them. CDR3 sequence: CASSFSGGGNTIYF. The CDR3 region has the DNA TGTGCCAGCAGCTTTTCCGGAGGTGGAAACACCATATATTTT. Full variable domain (missing parts from reference TRBV7-9 and TRBJ1-3): DTGVSQNPRHKITKRGQNVTFRCDPISEHNRLYWYRQTLGQGPEFLTYFQNEAQLEKSRLLSDRFSAERPKGSFSTLEIQRTEQGDSAMYLCASSFSGGGNTIYFGEGSWLTVV.

Concerning this clone itself: Compared with germline, one end of the junction differs, possibly owing to a read error. The CDR3 is CASSMGLAAPGRVF. The DNA of the CDR3 is TGTGCCAGTAGTATGGGACTAGCGGCCCCGGGTCGGGTCTTC. The chain combines TRBV19 with TRBJ2-1, with 11 bases matching TRBD2. The germline CDR1 and CDR2 sequences are LNHDA and SQIVND (reference sequence). This CDR3 comprises 14 residues.